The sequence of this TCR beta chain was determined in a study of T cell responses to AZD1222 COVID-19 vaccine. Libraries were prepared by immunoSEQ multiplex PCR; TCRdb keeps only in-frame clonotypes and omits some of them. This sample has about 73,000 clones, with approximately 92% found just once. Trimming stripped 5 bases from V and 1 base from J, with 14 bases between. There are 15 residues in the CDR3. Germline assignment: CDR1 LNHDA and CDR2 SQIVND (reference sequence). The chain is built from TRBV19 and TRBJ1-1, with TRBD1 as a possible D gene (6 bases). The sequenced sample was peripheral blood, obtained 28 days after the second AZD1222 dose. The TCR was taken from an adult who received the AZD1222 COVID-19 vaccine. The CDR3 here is CASSAYRVANTEAFF. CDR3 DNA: TGTGCCAGTAGTGCCTACAGGGTTGCGAACACTGAAGCTTTCTTT.